Below are 21 T cell receptor beta chains sequenced from a single sample in a study of shared clonotypes between healthy human individuals. TCRdb keeps only in-frame clones here, not all; method: immunoSEQ multiplex PCR. This table holds approximately 1.4 million clones, 95% to 99% found once. The sequenced sample consisted of naive CD4+ T cells sorted from blood. Subset reported: CD45RA+ positively selected. The source is a man younger than 40 in good health.

The V call is TRBV5-1, the J call TRBJ1-2; 7 bases are shared with TRBD1. Trimming cost V 0 bases and J 4 bases; bases outside gene matches: 6. CDR1 and CDR2 (germline): SGHRS, YFSETQ. This CDR3 is 15 amino acids long. The CDR3: CASSLGQGPRYGYTF. CDR3 coding DNA: TGCGCCAGCAGCTTGGGACAGGGTCCGCGCTATGGCTACACCTTC.

The rearrangement links TRBV18 to TRBJ2-7; 8 positions agree with TRBD1. Germline lookup yields CDR1 KGHSH and CDR2 LQKENI. CDR3 length: 15 residues. V shed 3 bases and J 5 bases; nucleotides not matched to a gene: 9. The CDR3 sequence is CASSPRWDRWDEQYF. DNA of the CDR3: TGTGCCAGCTCACCCCGATGGGACAGGTGGGACGAGCAGTACTTC.

This sequence joins TRBV10-3 and TRBJ2-3; TRBD2 is a possible D gene (5 bases). Trimming cost V 3 bases and J 0 bases, with 13 bases left between them. Germline CDR1 and CDR2: ENHRY and SYGVKD. CDR3 length: 16 residues. CDR3 sequence reads: CAISDSPGLSTDTQYF. CDR3 coding DNA: TGTGCCATCAGTGACTCCCCAGGACTGAGCACAGATACGCAGTATTTT.

The rearrangement joins TRBV18 to TRBJ1-2; 7 nucleotides match TRBD1. This CDR3 has 14 residues. Germline V lookup: CDR1 KGHSH, CDR2 LQKENI. The J segment lost 8 bases and the V segment lost 5 bases, leaving 11 bases of the junction unmatched. This CDR3 reads CASSTLTGAWGYTF. The CDR3 coding sequence is TGTGCCAGCTCAACCCTTACAGGGGCATGGGGCTACACCTTC.

In this sample, this clone turned up once. The CDR3 reads CASGTGGSGANVLTF. The CDR3 bases are TGTGCCAGCGGGACAGGGGGCTCTGGGGCCAACGTCCTGACTTTC. The V gene is TRBV7-9, the J gene TRBJ2-6, with 11 positions matching TRBD1. The germline gives CDR1 SEHNR, CDR2 FQNEAQ (reference sequence). The CDR3 runs to 15 residues. The J segment lost 0 bases and the V segment lost 8 bases, leaving 0 bases of the junction unmatched.

The chain has TRBV6-1 and TRBJ1-2; D not certain. The V gene's germline CDR1 is MNHNS and CDR2 SASEGT. This CDR3 contains 13 residues. Trimming removed 3 bases at V and 8 bases at J, with 13 bases between. CDR3 residues: CASSESNLRGYTF. CDR3 coding DNA: TGTGCCAGCAGTGAGTCGAACCTCCGAGGCTACACCTTC.

The chain uses TRBV5-4 and TRBJ1-2, with TRBD1 as a possible D gene (6 bases). Germline loops: CDR1 SGHNT, CDR2 YYREEE (reference sequence). The ends were cut back, 2 bases at V and 3 bases at J, with 17 bases in the middle. This CDR3 comprises 16 residues. Here the CDR3 reads CASSFGGQGQDYGYTF. CDR3 bases: TGTGCCAGCAGCTTTGGGGGCCAGGGGCAGGACTATGGCTACACCTTC.

This chain uses TRBV7-2 with TRBJ2-4; D is undetermined. Germline V gene lookup returns CDR1 SGHTA and CDR2 FQGNSA. This CDR3 spans 11 amino acids. Trimming pared 7 bases from V and 0 bases from J, leaving 1 base between. The DNA for the CDR3 is TGTGCCAGCAAAGCCAAAAACATTCAGTACTTC. The encoded protein is CASKAKNIQYF.

With regard to this clone: Other DNA sequences of this sample code for an identical CDR3. V is TRBV18 and J is TRBJ2-1, with 15 bases lining up with TRBD2. Germline-derived CDR1 and CDR2 are KGHSH and LQKENI. The length of the CDR3 is 16 residues. The trim removed 0 bases at V and 9 bases at J, leaving 3 bases unmatched. The CDR3 reads CASSPPGLAGGGEQFF. The DNA of the CDR3 is TGTGCCAGCTCACCACCCGGACTAGCGGGAGGGGGTGAGCAGTTCTTC.

The chain uses TRBV2 and TRBJ2-7; D is undetermined. Germline V gene lookup returns CDR1 SNHLY and CDR2 FYNNEI. With 7 bases removed from V and 3 bases from J, the gap between germline ends came to 10 bases. The CDR3 totals 12 residues. CDR3 in amino acids: CASKRRDYEQYF. The CDR3 DNA follows: TGTGCCAGCAAGAGGCGCGACTACGAGCAGTACTTC.

This chain joins TRBV15 and TRBJ1-5, with a tentative D call TRBD1 (6 bases). V lost 4 bases to trimming and J lost 0 bases, with 13 bases between them. The CDR3 sequence is 16 residues long. CDR1 is LNHNV, CDR2 YYDKDF, per germline (reference sequence). The DNA of the CDR3 is TGTGCCACCAGCACCGGACGGGACACTAGCAATCAGCCCCAGCATTTT. Protein: CATSTGRDTSNQPQHF.

V gene TRBV5-1 combines with J gene TRBJ2-3; 8 bases agree with TRBD2. The V segment lost 4 bases and the J segment 1 base; nucleotides outside the gene matches: 5. The CDR3 runs 15 residues. From germline, CDR1 is SGHRS and CDR2 YFSETQ. In DNA, the CDR3 is TGCGCCAGCAGCCCGGGACTAGGGGGCACAGATACGCAGTATTTT. This codes for CASSPGLGGTDTQYF. Combining the CDR3 with reference TRBV5-1 and TRBJ2-3 gives the whole variable domain KAGVTQTPRYLIKTRGQQVTLSCSPISGHRSVSWYQQTPGQGLQFLFEYFSETQRNKGNFPGRFSGRQFSNSRSEMNVSTLELGDSALYLCASSPGLGGTDTQYFGPGTRLTVL.

The chain combines TRBV15 with TRBJ2-7; 12 bases agree with TRBD2. Germline loops: CDR1 LNHNV, CDR2 YYDKDF (reference sequence). CDR3 length equals 19 residues. The V and J ends lost 1 base and 3 bases, in that order; junction bases with no gene match: 13. CDR3 DNA sequence: TGTGCCACCAGCAGAGGGCTGACGAAACGACTAGCGGGAGTCTACGAGCAGTACTTC. It translates to CATSRGLTKRLAGVYEQYF.

The gene calls are TRBV5-1 and TRBJ2-7, with 7 bases identical to TRBD1. Germline V CDR1 and CDR2: SGHRS, YFSETQ. Trimming at V came to 0 bases and at J to 3 bases, leaving 9 bases not matched to a gene. The CDR3 sequence is 16 residues long. CDR3 nucleotides: TGCGCCAGCAGCTTGGGTACGGGACAGAGGATCTACGAGCAGTACTTC. This sequence encodes CASSLGTGQRIYEQYF.

The chain employs TRBV7-9 and TRBJ1-2; 9 bases line up with TRBD1. J lost 3 bases, V lost 5 bases, and 4 bases had no gene match. The CDR3 length is 14 residues. Germline CDR1 reads SEHNR; CDR2 reads FQNEAQ (reference sequence). CDR3 nucleotides: TGTGCCAGCAGCCTTAGGGACAGGGACTATGGCTACACCTTC. Its protein product is CASSLRDRDYGYTF.

This chain links TRBV5-4 with TRBJ2-7; no clear D gene. Germline V gene data show CDR1 as SGHNT and CDR2 as YYREEE (reference sequence). The CDR3 totals 13 residues. V gave up 4 bases and J gave up 0 bases, with 8 bases separating them. This CDR3 reads CASSTQNSYEQYF. Here the CDR3 DNA reads TGTGCCAGCAGCACCCAGAACTCCTACGAGCAGTACTTC. The entire variable domain, with the rest obtained from reference TRBV5-4 and TRBJ2-7, is as follows: ETGVTQSPTHLIKTRGQQVTLRCSSQSGHNTVSWYQQALGQGPQFIFQYYREEENGRGNFPPRFSGLQFPNYSSELNVNALELDDSALYLCASSTQNSYEQYFGPGTRLTVT.

In its sample, this clone was seen once. The chain carries TRBV18 and TRBJ1-1; a possible D gene is TRBD1 (6 bases). The CDR3 covers 16 residues. The V and J ends lost 3 bases and 4 bases respectively, with 18 bases between them. CDR1 and CDR2 (germline): KGHSH, LQKENI. The CDR3 spells CASSPLAKGGGTEAFF. The CDR3, as DNA: TGTGCCAGCTCACCCCTCGCGAAGGGGGGAGGCACTGAAGCTTTCTTT.

This sequence joins TRBV2 and TRBJ2-3, with D perhaps matching TRBD1 (5 bases). The V gene's germline CDR1 is SNHLY and CDR2 FYNNEI. This CDR3 is built from 15 residues. Between the trimmed V and J ends, which lost 0 bases and 3 bases, there was a span of 10 bases. The CDR3 protein is CASSEAGAGTDTQYF. The CDR3 bases are TGTGCCAGCAGTGAAGCAGGGGCAGGAACAGATACGCAGTATTTT.

This chain uses TRBV28 with TRBJ2-1; 7 nucleotides align to TRBD2. The CDR3 totals 16 residues. V was clipped by 4 bases and J by 3 bases; unmatched bases: 9. Germline V gene sequence: CDR1 MDHEN, CDR2 SYDVKM. The CDR3 spells CASSYLSGTLYNEQFF. CDR3 coding DNA: TGTGCCAGCAGTTACCTGAGCGGGACCCTCTACAATGAGCAGTTCTTC.

The chain combines TRBV7-2 with TRBJ2-1, with D uncertain. Trimming pared 3 bases from V and 5 bases from J, leaving 14 bases between. Per the germline V gene, CDR1 is SGHTA and CDR2 is FQGNSA. CDR3 length equals 15 residues. CDR3 in DNA: TGTGCCAGCAGCTTGAGAACACTCTTAAACAATGAGCAGTTCTTC. The encoded protein is CASSLRTLLNNEQFF.

V and J are TRBV6-5 and TRBJ2-3; D remains ambiguous. The ends were cut back, 1 base at V and 0 bases at J, with 11 bases in the middle. The CDR3 covers 16 residues. CDR1 and CDR2 from the germline V gene are MNHEY and SVGAGI. As DNA, the CDR3 is TGTGCCAGCAGTTACTTCCCCACGCCTAGCACAGATACGCAGTATTTT. It encodes CASSYFPTPSTDTQYF.